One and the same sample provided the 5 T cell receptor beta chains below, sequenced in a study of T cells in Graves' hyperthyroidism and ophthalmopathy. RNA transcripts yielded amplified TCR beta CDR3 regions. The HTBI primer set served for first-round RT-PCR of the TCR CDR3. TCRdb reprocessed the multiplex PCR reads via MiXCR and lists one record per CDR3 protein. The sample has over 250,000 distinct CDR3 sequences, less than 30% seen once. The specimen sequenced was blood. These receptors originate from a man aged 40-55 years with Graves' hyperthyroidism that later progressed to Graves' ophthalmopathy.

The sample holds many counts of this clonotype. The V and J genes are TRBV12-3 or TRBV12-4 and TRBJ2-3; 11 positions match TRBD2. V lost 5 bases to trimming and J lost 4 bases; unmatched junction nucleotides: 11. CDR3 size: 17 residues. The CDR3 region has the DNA TGTGCCAGCAGTCCCGCCGGGACTAGCGGAGGGGCAGATACGCAGTATTTT. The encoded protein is CASSPAGTSGGADTQYF.

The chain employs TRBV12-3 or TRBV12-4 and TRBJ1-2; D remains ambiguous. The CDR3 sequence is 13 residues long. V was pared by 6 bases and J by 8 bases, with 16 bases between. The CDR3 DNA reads TGTGCCAGCAGCCATCGTAGAATGGGAGGCTACACCTTC. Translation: CASSHRRMGGYTF.

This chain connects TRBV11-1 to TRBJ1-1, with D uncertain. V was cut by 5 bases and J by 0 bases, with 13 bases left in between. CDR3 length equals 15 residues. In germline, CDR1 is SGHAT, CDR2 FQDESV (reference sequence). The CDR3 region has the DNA TGTGCCAGCAGCCTGAATGTACCCATGAACACTGAAGCTTTCTTT. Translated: CASSLNVPMNTEAFF.

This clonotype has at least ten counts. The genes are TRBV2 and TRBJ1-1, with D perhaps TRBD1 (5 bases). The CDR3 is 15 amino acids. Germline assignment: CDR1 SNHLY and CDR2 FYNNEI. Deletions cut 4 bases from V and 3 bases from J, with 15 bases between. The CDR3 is CASSASGRDDTEAFF. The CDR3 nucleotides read TGTGCCAGCAGTGCCTCGGGACGGGACGACACTGAAGCTTTCTTT. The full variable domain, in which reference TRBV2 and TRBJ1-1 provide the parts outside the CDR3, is EPEVTQTPSHQVTQMGQEVILRCVPISNHLYFYWYRQILGQKVEFLVSFYNNEISEKSEIFDDQFSVERPDGSNFTLKIRSTKLEDSAMYFCASSASGRDDTEAFFGQGTRLTVV.

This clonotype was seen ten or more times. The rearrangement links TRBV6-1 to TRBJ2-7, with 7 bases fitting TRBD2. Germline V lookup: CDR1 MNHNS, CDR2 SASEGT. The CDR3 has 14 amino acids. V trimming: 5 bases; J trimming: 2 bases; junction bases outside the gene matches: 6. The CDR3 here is CASSRSSGTYEQYF. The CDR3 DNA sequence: TGTGCCAGCAGTAGATCTAGCGGTACCTACGAGCAGTACTTC.